Listed below are T cell receptor beta chains from one sample, sequenced in a study of blood T cell repertoires in COVID-19. Sequenced by immunoSEQ multiplex PCR; TCRdb stores in-frame clones only, minus some. The sample gives around 310,000 clones, about nine tenths of which show up once; around 13% is in the top ten. Sequenced: peripheral blood. The receptors were gathered from a woman aged 55-69 years with acute or convalescent COVID-19. The CDR3 runs from the conserved cysteine through the conserved F or W. A D gene is named only where the DNA matches it firmly. A row's size may be missing; if present it is once, few, many or a size class.

clone_size d_call j_call v_call cdr3_aa cdr3_nt
- TRBD2 TRBJ2-1 TRBV5-6 CASSFPGGNEQFF TGTGCCAGCAGCTTTCCGGGGGGCAATGAGCAGTTCTTC
- - TRBJ2-6 TRBV13 CASSQGSGANVLTF TGTGCCAGCAGCCAGGGGTCCGGGGCCAACGTCCTGACTTTC
- TRBD1 TRBJ1-1 TRBV28 CASSSDRVSIEAFF TGTGCCAGCAGTTCGGACAGGGTGTCGATTGAAGCTTTCTTT
- - TRBJ2-7 TRBV18 CASSPDPSRAVSSYEQYF TGTGCCAGCTCACCCGACCCATCCAGGGCCGTAAGCTCCTACGAGCAGTACTTC
- - TRBJ1-1 TRBV7-9 CASSLAGANTEAFF TGTGCCAGCAGCTTAGCAGGAGCTAACACTGAAGCTTTCTTT
once - TRBJ1-2 TRBV27 CASSSTGFGYGYTF TGTGCCAGCAGTTCCACAGGGTTTGGGTATGGCTACACCTTC
- - TRBJ1-5 TRBV4-1 CASSQEEVGSWPQHF TGCGCCAGCAGCCAAGAGGAGGTAGGATCTTGGCCCCAGCATTTT
- - TRBJ1-2 TRBV7-9 CASSPDRIYGYTF TGTGCCAGCAGCCCTGACAGGATCTATGGCTACACCTTC
once - TRBJ1-4 TRBV27 CASRGAAATNEKLFF TGTGCCAGCAGGGGGGCAGCTGCAACTAATGAAAAACTGTTTTTT
- TRBD1 TRBJ1-1 TRBV5-8 CASSLGDRANTEAFF TGTGCCAGCAGCTTGGGAGACAGGGCGAACACTGAAGCTTTCTTT
- TRBD1 TRBJ1-1 TRBV6-5 CASKPGQMNTEAFF TGTGCCAGCAAACCGGGACAGATGAACACTGAAGCTTTCTTT
- - TRBJ2-2 TRBV4-3 CASSQDSMGGSANTGELFF TGCGCCAGCAGCCAAGATAGTATGGGGGGATCAGCGAACACCGGGGAGCTGTTTTTT
- - TRBJ1-1 TRBV18 CASSPLSPGDTEAFF TGTGCCAGCTCACCACTGTCGCCCGGGGACACTGAAGCTTTCTTT
- TRBD1 TRBJ1-1 TRBV23-1 CASSPERTGGFWATEAFF TGCGCCAGCAGTCCCGAGAGGACAGGGGGCTTCTGGGCCACTGAAGCTTTCTTT
once TRBD2 TRBJ2-1 TRBV27 CASSRGTSAYNEQFF TGTGCCAGCAGCCGGGGGACTAGTGCCTACAATGAGCAGTTCTTC
- TRBD1 TRBJ2-2 TRBV9 CASSVGHRGQTGELFF TGTGCCAGCAGCGTAGGGCACAGGGGGCAGACCGGGGAGCTGTTTTTT
once - TRBJ2-7 TRBV2 CASSGGSRSYEQYF TGTGCCAGCAGTGGAGGATCCCGGTCCTACGAGCAGTACTTC
once - TRBJ1-1 TRBV28 CASSPQGVNTEAFF TGTGCCAGCAGTCCACAAGGGGTGAACACTGAAGCTTTCTTT
- - TRBJ1-1 TRBV11-2 CASSLTQSVLNTEAFF TGTGCCAGCAGCCTCACCCAATCGGTTCTGAACACTGAAGCTTTCTTT
- TRBD1 TRBJ2-7 TRBV7-9 CASSLGTGGEQYF TGTGCCAGCAGCTTAGGGACAGGAGGCGAGCAGTACTTC
- - TRBJ1-2 TRBV29-1 CSVEETGEYGYTF TGCAGCGTTGAAGAGACCGGGGAGTATGGCTACACCTTC
- TRBD1 TRBJ1-6 TRBV19 CASKEGTGASPLHF TGTGCCAGTAAGGAGGGGACAGGGGCTTCACCCCTCCACTTT
- - TRBJ1-1 TRBV5-4 CASSPDLNTEAFF TGTGCCAGCAGTCCGGACTTGAACACTGAAGCTTTCTTT
once - TRBJ1-4 TRBV27 CASRDLRGNEKLFF TGTGCCAGCAGGGACTTGCGGGGTAATGAAAAACTGTTTTTT
- TRBD2 TRBJ2-7 TRBV6-6 CASSYSLAGAYEQYF TGTGCCAGCAGTTACTCGCTAGCGGGAGCCTACGAGCAGTACTTC
- TRBD1 TRBJ2-2 TRBV24-1 CATSDPGQGSNTGELFF TGTGCCACCAGTGATCCGGGACAGGGCTCGAACACCGGGGAGCTGTTTTTT
once TRBD1 TRBJ2-5 TRBV24-1 CATSATGRETQYF TGTGCCACCAGCGCGACAGGGCGAGAGACCCAGTACTTC
- - TRBJ1-4 TRBV6-5 CASSYFQGREKLFF TGTGCCAGCAGTTACTTTCAGGGAAGGGAAAAACTGTTTTTT
- TRBD1 TRBJ1-1 TRBV7-8 CASSPMGQVNTEAFF TGTGCCAGCAGCCCGATGGGACAGGTGAACACTGAAGCTTTCTTT
- TRBD1 TRBJ1-1 TRBV2 CASRVTGGYTEAFF TGTGCCAGCAGGGTGACAGGGGGCTACACTGAAGCTTTCTTT
- - TRBJ2-7 TRBV6-2/TRBV6-3 CASSSSAYPGFEQYF TGTGCCAGCAGCTCCTCCGCTTACCCAGGCTTCGAGCAGTACTTC
once TRBD1 TRBJ2-1 TRBV23-1 CASSLVTGGFYNEQFF TGCGCCAGCAGTCTCGTAACAGGGGGATTCTACAATGAGCAGTTCTTC
- TRBD1 TRBJ1-1 TRBV7-9 CASSPPQTGGVRAFF TGTGCCAGCAGCCCACCTCAGACAGGGGGCGTGCGTGCTTTCTTT
few - TRBJ1-5 TRBV9 CASSAIDSYQPQHF TGTGCCAGCAGCGCCATAGACAGCTATCAGCCCCAGCATTTT
- - TRBJ1-1 TRBV28 CATRLENTEAFF TGTGCCACCCGCCTAGAGAACACTGAAGCTTTCTTT
once TRBD1 TRBJ1-2 TRBV25-1 CASSGGDRGVYGYTF TGTGCCAGCAGTGGCGGCGACAGGGGGGTCTATGGCTACACCTTC
- TRBD2 TRBJ2-5 TRBV28 CASQTSGRSRETQYF TGTGCCAGCCAGACTAGCGGGAGATCGCGGGAGACCCAGTACTTC
- TRBD2 TRBJ2-1 TRBV27 CASSLMGTSGAYNEQFF TGTGCCAGCAGTCTAATGGGGACTAGCGGGGCCTACAATGAGCAGTTCTTC
- - TRBJ2-7 TRBV6-5 CASTLGGGVYEQYF TGTGCCAGCACCCTGGGTGGAGGGGTCTACGAGCAGTACTTC